This TCR beta chain was observed in a study of CD4 T cells in relation to SARS-CoV-2 and coronaviruses. Measured with immunoSEQ multiplex PCR; TCRdb has only the in-frame clones, and not every one. The profile shows just over 25,000 clones, roughly four fifths of them singletons. This clone was detected only a few times. The antigen remains undetermined. Unexposed donor CD4+ T cells date from about 2010-2018, before the COVID-19 pandemic. The cells were cultured for about ten days before CD4+ T cells were isolated. Unexposed-donor CD4+ T cells were probed with SARS-CoV-2 S/N and four cold-coronavirus spikes, cells permitting. Germline lookup yields CDR1 SNHLY and CDR2 FYNNEI. The CDR3 totals 13 residues. J lost 1 base, V lost 5 bases, and 2 bases had no gene match.

This chain joins TRBV2 and TRBJ2-7, with TRBD1 matching 7 bases. The sequence derives from a human donor in good health. Material: CD4+ T cells from PBMCs, cultured in vitro. CDR3 in DNA: TGTGCCAGCAGTCCACAGGGGTCCTACGAGCAGTACTTC. Translation gives CASSPQGSYEQYF.